Detailed here is one T cell receptor beta chain. Its matching antigen is unknown. The CDR3 contains 14 residues. Trimming cost V 8 bases and J 1 base; bases outside gene matches: 2. Looked up from germline, CDR1 is MNHEY and CDR2 is SVGAGI. The record originates from a study of T cell responses to AZD1222 COVID-19 vaccine. The study, taken as a whole, reports: Vaccine-related CD4 TCRs covered spike, predominating at 160-218 and 743-854.

Sequencing was performed with immunoSEQ multiplex PCR; in TCRdb, only in-frame clones are kept and a portion is missing. This sample yields 90,000 to 150,000 clones, of which 65% to 90% are seen a single time; 6% to 8% belongs to the top ten. This receptor was obtained from an adult in good health. The chain combines TRBV6-5 with TRBJ2-2, with 9 bases matching TRBD1. Specimen: peripheral blood, collected on day 0 of AZD1222 vaccination. CDR3 coding DNA: TGTGCCAGCGGGGGACAGGGGAACACCGGGGAGCTGTTTTTT. Its protein product is CASGGQGNTGELFF.